This is a list of T cell receptor beta chains from one sample in a study of technical replicates of blood from a handful of donors. Libraries were prepared by immunoSEQ multiplex PCR; TCRdb keeps only in-frame clonotypes and omits some of them. The sample holds 90,000 to 100,000 clones; roughly 95% are singletons and the top ten take about 0.35%. Sequencing was carried out using T cells isolated from PBMCs. All receptors derive from a human donor in good health. CDR3s include the opening cysteine and the closing phenylalanine or tryptophan. D genes are given only for firm matches. Clone sizes are given selectively: once, few, many, or a class where the clone is expanded.

NA TRBJ2-1 once TRBV9 CASSEPLQGSSYNEQFF TGTGCCAGCAGCGAGCCCTTACAGGGAAGCTCCTACAATGAGCAGTTCTTC
TRBD2 TRBJ2-7 NA TRBV5-1 CASKNGLASTKQYF TGCGCCAGCAAAAACGGACTAGCTTCTACGAAGCAGTACTTC
NA TRBJ1-3 NA TRBV11-3 CASSLEGEAGNTIYF TGTGCCAGCAGCTTAGAGGGAGAGGCTGGAAACACCATATATTTT
NA TRBJ1-1 NA TRBV9 CASSPRLDYPEAFF TGTGCCAGCAGCCCACGACTGGACTACCCTGAAGCTTTCTTT
TRBD2 TRBJ2-2 once TRBV5-1 CASSFEAGVTGELFF TGCGCCAGCAGCTTTGAAGCGGGAGTAACCGGGGAGCTGTTTTTT
NA TRBJ1-2 NA TRBV6-6 CASSYSGQKSYGYTF TGTGCCAGCAGTTACTCTGGACAGAAAAGCTATGGCTACACCTTC
TRBD2 TRBJ2-1 NA TRBV9 CASRQSGTNGEQFF TGTGCCAGCAGGCAGAGCGGGACTAATGGTGAGCAGTTCTTC
TRBD2 TRBJ2-3 once TRBV9 CASSVRQRDLDTQYF TGTGCCAGCAGCGTCCGTCAGCGGGACCTAGATACGCAGTATTTT
TRBD1 TRBJ2-7 NA TRBV10-3 CAISENFPGQGSREQYF TGTGCCATCAGTGAAAACTTTCCGGGACAGGGATCTCGCGAGCAGTACTTC
NA TRBJ2-2 NA TRBV28 CASSGQSNTGELFF TGTGCCAGCAGTGGACAGTCGAACACCGGGGAGCTGTTTTTT
TRBD2 TRBJ2-3 NA TRBV27 CASSSIPGLAGAASSTDTQYF TGTGCCAGCAGTTCGATTCCGGGACTAGCGGGAGCAGCCAGTAGCACAGATACGCAGTATTTT
TRBD1 TRBJ1-1 NA TRBV4-1 CASGTGNTEAFF TGCGCCAGTGGGACAGGGAACACTGAAGCTTTCTTT
NA TRBJ2-3 NA TRBV28 CASSFLVGAPDTQYF TGTGCCAGCAGTTTTCTGGTCGGAGCCCCCGATACGCAGTATTTT
NA TRBJ1-2 NA TRBV28 CASSLFVGGGVGYTF TGTGCCAGCAGTTTATTTGTCGGGGGGGGTGTTGGCTACACCTTC
NA TRBJ2-7 NA TRBV2 CASRYNMYEQYF TGTGCCAGCAGATATAACATGTACGAGCAGTACTTC
TRBD2 TRBJ2-7 NA TRBV9 CASSVGLAGGIVEQYF TGTGCCAGCAGCGTAGGGCTAGCGGGAGGGATTGTGGAGCAGTACTTC
NA TRBJ2-3 once TRBV5-6 CASSLTSTDTQYF TGTGCCAGCAGCTTGACTAGCACAGATACGCAGTATTTT
TRBD1 TRBJ1-2 NA TRBV30 CAWRQDRDYGYTF TGTGCCTGGCGCCAGGACAGGGACTATGGCTACACCTTC
TRBD2 TRBJ2-1 NA TRBV5-4 CASSQAGDLSYNEQFF TGTGCCAGCAGCCAGGCGGGAGATCTCTCCTACAATGAGCAGTTCTTC
TRBD2 TRBJ2-5 NA TRBV19 CATRTSGRVRRQETQYF TGTGCCACCAGGACTAGCGGGAGAGTTAGGCGGCAAGAGACCCAGTACTTC
NA TRBJ1-5 NA TRBV28 CASSSGGQPQHF TGTGCCAGCAGTTCCGGGGGTCAGCCCCAGCATTTT
NA TRBJ2-2 NA TRBV7-2 CASSLGGLTGELFF TGTGCCAGCAGCTTAGGAGGGCTAACCGGGGAGCTGTTTTTT
NA TRBJ1-1 NA TRBV7-3 CASSLEHNTEAFF TGTGCCAGCAGCTTAGAGCACAACACTGAAGCTTTCTTT
TRBD2 TRBJ2-3 NA TRBV5-4 CASSSWLAVFTDTQYF TGTGCCAGCAGCTCGTGGCTAGCGGTTTTCACAGATACGCAGTATTTT
NA TRBJ1-1 once TRBV27 CASSSSREITEAFF TGTGCCAGCAGTTCCTCAAGGGAGATCACTGAAGCTTTCTTT
TRBD1 TRBJ1-5 once TRBV10-3 CAIWTGTDNQPQHF TGTGCCATCTGGACTGGGACAGATAATCAGCCCCAGCATTTT
TRBD2 TRBJ2-1 once TRBV9 CASSLAENEQFF TGTGCCAGCAGTCTAGCGGAAAATGAGCAGTTCTTC
NA TRBJ2-1 NA TRBV7-9 CASSLNPTEQFF TGTGCCAGCAGCTTAAATCCAACAGAGCAGTTCTTC
TRBD2 TRBJ2-1 NA TRBV5-4 CASSLGSGGNYNEQFF TGTGCCAGCAGCTTGGGATCGGGAGGGAATTACAATGAGCAGTTCTTC
NA TRBJ2-7 NA TRBV2 CASREEVYEQYF TGTGCCAGCAGGGAGGAGGTATACGAGCAGTACTTC
NA TRBJ1-3 few TRBV7-9 CASRGRRNTIYF TGTGCCAGCAGGGGGCGAAGAAACACCATATATTTT
TRBD1 TRBJ2-1 few TRBV5-1 CASSLGQGYNEQFF TGCGCCAGCAGCTTGGGACAGGGGTACAATGAGCAGTTCTTC
TRBD2 TRBJ2-2 NA TRBV11-2 CASSLATSGRLVPGELFF TGTGCCAGCAGCTTAGCGACTAGCGGGAGACTGGTCCCTGGGGAGCTGTTTTTT
NA TRBJ2-7 NA TRBV21-1 CASSRSGICEQYF TGTGCCAGCAGCAGGTCAGGGATTTGCGAGCAGTACTTC
TRBD1 TRBJ1-2 once TRBV6-1 CASSEIGTGVRGYTF TGTGCCAGCAGTGAAATAGGGACAGGGGTGCGGGGCTACACCTTC
TRBD2 TRBJ2-3 NA TRBV7-2 CASSLAVLAGGVTDTQYF TGTGCCAGCAGCTTAGCGGTCCTAGCGGGAGGGGTCACAGATACGCAGTATTTT
NA TRBJ2-7 NA TRBV5-4 CASSPQTDWYEQYF TGTGCCAGCAGTCCTCAGACAGATTGGTACGAGCAGTACTTC
TRBD1 TRBJ1-2 NA TRBV27 CASSLSRLQGRGYTF TGTGCCAGCAGTTTATCGAGATTACAGGGGAGAGGCTACACCTTC
NA TRBJ2-3 NA TRBV7-6 CASSSTPGERTDTQYF TGTGCCAGCAGCTCGACGCCGGGTGAGAGGACAGATACGCAGTATTTT
NA TRBJ1-1 NA TRBV6-6 CASSYQGRTTEAFF TGTGCCAGCAGTTATCAAGGGAGAACCACTGAAGCTTTCTTT
TRBD2 TRBJ2-1 once TRBV9 CASSALGGDEQFF TGTGCCAGCAGCGCCCTTGGGGGGGATGAGCAGTTCTTC
NA TRBJ2-1 NA TRBV7-9 CAVADEQFF TGTGCCGTGGCGGATGAGCAGTTCTTC
TRBD2 TRBJ2-7 NA TRBV9 CASSPGGSTYEQYF TGTGCCAGCAGCCCCGGCGGGAGCACTTACGAGCAGTACTTC
NA TRBJ2-5 NA TRBV6-6 CASRLQGGETQYF TGTGCCAGCCGCCTTCAGGGAGGAGAGACCCAGTACTTC
TRBD1 TRBJ2-3 NA TRBV23-1 CASRRGRGTDTQYF TGCGCCAGTAGAAGGGGGCGCGGCACAGATACGCAGTATTTT
TRBD1 TRBJ2-7 NA TRBV6-5 CASSPGQGGYEQYF TGTGCCAGCAGTCCAGGACAGGGAGGCTACGAGCAGTACTTC
TRBD2 TRBJ2-2 NA TRBV7-6 CASSLGDGRATGELFF TGTGCCAGCAGCTTAGGCGACGGGAGGGCCACCGGGGAGCTGTTTTTT